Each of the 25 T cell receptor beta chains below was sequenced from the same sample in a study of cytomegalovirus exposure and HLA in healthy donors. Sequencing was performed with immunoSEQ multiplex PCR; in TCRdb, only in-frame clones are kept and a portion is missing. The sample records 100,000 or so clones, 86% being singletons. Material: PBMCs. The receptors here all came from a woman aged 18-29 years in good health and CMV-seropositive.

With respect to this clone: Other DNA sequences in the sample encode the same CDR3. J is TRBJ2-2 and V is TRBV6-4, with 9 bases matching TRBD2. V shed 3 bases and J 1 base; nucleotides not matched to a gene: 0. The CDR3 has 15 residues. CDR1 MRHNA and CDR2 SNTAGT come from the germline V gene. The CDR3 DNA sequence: TGTGCCAGCAGTGAGACTAGCGGGAACACCGGGGAGCTGTTTTTT. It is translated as CASSETSGNTGELFF.

The CDR3, as DNA: TGTGCCAGCAGCTATTTCGGGACTAGCGGGGGGGCGGAGACCCAGTACTTC. Protein: CASSYFGTSGGAETQYF. The V and J genes are TRBV5-4 and TRBJ2-5, with TRBD2 matching 16 bases. Germline V CDR1 and CDR2: SGHNT, YYREEE (reference sequence). CDR3 length equals 17 residues. The trim removed 3 bases at V and 5 bases at J, leaving 7 bases unmatched.

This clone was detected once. The CDR3 DNA sequence: TGTGCCATCAGTGAGTCGGAGGTAGGGGGCGGATGGGGCTACACCTTC. Residues: CAISESEVGGGWGYTF. V gene TRBV10-3 combines with J gene TRBJ1-2, with 7 bases aligning to TRBD1. J was trimmed by 8 bases and V by 0 bases; bases with no gene match: 12. The germline V gene has CDR1 ENHRY and CDR2 SYGVKD. The CDR3 contains 16 residues.

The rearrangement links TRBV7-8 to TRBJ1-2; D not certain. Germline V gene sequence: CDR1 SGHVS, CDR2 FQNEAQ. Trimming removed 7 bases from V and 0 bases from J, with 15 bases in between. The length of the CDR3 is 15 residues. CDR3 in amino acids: CASTLRGQANYGYTF. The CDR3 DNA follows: TGTGCCAGCACCCTACGAGGGCAAGCTAACTATGGCTACACCTTC. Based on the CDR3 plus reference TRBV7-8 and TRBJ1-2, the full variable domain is GAGVSQSPRYKVAKRGQDVALRCDPISGHVSLFWYQQALGQGPEFLTYFQNEAQLDKSGLPSDRFFAERPEGSVSTLKIQRTQQEDSAVYLCASTLRGQANYGYTFGSGTRLTVV.

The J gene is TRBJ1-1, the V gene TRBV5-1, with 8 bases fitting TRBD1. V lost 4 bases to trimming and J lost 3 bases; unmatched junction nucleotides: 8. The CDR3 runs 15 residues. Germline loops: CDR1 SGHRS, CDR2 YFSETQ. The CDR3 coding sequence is TGCGCCAGCAGCCGGGGACAGGCGGAGGACACTGAAGCTTTCTTT. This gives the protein CASSRGQAEDTEAFF. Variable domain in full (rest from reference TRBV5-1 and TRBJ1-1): KAGVTQTPRYLIKTRGQQVTLSCSPISGHRSVSWYQQTPGQGLQFLFEYFSETQRNKGNFPGRFSGRQFSNSRSEMNVSTLELGDSALYLCASSRGQAEDTEAFFGQGTRLTVV.

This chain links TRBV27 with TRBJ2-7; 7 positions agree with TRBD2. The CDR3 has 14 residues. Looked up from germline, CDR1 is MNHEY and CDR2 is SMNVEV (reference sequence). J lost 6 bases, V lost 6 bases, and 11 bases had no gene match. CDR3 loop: CASSPSGGRGEQYF. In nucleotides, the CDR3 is TGTGCCAGCAGCCCATCGGGAGGCCGGGGCGAGCAGTACTTC.

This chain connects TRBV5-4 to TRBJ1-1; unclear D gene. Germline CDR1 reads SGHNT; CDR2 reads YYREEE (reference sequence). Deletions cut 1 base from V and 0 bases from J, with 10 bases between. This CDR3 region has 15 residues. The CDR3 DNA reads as TGTGCCAGCAGCTTGTATAAGGCGGTGAACACTGAAGCTTTCTTT. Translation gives CASSLYKAVNTEAFF.

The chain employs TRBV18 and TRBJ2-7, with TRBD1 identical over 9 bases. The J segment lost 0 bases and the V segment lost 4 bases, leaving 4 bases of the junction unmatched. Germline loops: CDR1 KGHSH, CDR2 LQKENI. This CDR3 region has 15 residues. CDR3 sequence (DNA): TGTGCCAGCTCACGGACAGGGGAGTCCTCCTACGAGCAGTACTTC. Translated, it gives CASSRTGESSYEQYF.

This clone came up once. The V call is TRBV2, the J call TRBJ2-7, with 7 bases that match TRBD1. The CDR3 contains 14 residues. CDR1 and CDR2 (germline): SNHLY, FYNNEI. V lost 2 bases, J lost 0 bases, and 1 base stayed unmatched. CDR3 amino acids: CASSEWDSSYEQYF. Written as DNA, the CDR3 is TGTGCCAGCAGTGAATGGGACAGCTCCTACGAGCAGTACTTC.

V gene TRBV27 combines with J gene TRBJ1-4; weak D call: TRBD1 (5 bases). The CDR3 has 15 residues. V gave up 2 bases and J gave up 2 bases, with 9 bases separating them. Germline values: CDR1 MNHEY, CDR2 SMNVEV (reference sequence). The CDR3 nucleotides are TGTGCCAGCAGTTTACAGGGCTTTACTAATGAAAAACTGTTTTTT. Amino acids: CASSLQGFTNEKLFF.

CDR3: CASSHTPGGNGYTF. The CDR3 nucleotides are TGTGCCAGCAGTCACACACCAGGGGGCAATGGCTACACCTTC. J is TRBJ1-2 and V is TRBV27, with TRBD1 identical over 8 bases. The ends lost 5 bases at V and 6 bases at J; junction bases unmatched: 8. The CDR3 extends over 14 amino acids. Germline loops: CDR1 MNHEY, CDR2 SMNVEV (reference sequence).

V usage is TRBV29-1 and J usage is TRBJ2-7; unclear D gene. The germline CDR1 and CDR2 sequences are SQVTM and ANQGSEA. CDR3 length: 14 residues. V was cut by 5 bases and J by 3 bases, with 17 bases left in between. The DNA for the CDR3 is TGCAGCGTTTTTGGTCTCGGAGTGGGCTACGAGCAGTACTTC. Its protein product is CSVFGLGVGYEQYF.

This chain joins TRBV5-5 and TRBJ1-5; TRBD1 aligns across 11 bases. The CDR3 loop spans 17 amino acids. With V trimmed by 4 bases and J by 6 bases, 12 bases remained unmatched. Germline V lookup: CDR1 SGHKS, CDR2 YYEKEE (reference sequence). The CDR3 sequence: CASSHGLGTGGSQPQHF. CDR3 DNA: TGTGCCAGCAGCCACGGATTGGGGACAGGGGGGAGTCAGCCCCAGCATTTT.

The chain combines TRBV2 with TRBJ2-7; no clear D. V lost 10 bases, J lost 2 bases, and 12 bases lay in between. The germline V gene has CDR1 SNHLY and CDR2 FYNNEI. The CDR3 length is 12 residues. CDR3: CAIKFEPYEQYF. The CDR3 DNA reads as TGTGCCATAAAATTCGAGCCCTACGAGCAGTACTTC.

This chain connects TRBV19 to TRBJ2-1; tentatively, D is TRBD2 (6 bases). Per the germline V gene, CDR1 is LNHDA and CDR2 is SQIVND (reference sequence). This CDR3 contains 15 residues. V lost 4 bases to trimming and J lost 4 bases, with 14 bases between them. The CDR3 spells CASSTALAGYNEQFF. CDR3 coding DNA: TGTGCCAGTAGTACCGCTCTTGCGGGGTACAATGAGCAGTTCTTC.

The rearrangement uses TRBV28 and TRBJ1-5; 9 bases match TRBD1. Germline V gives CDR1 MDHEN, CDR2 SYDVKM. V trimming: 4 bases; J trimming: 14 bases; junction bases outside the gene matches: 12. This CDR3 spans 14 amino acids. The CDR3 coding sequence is TGTGCCAGCAGTTCAGGGACAGGGCCTTACGTCGAGCATTTT. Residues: CASSSGTGPYVEHF.

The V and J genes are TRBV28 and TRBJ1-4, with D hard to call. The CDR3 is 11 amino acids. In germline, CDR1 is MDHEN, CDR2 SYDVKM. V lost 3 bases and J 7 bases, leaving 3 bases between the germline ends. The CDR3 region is CASSLAEKLFF. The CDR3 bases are TGTGCCAGCAGTTTGGCTGAAAAACTGTTTTTT.

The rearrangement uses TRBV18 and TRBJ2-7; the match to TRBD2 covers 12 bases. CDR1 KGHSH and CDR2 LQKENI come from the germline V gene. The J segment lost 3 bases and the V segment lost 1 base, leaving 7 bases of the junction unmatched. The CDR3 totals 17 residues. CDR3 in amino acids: CASSPLPSGGAFYEQYF. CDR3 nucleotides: TGTGCCAGCTCACCACTCCCTAGCGGGGGGGCCTTCTACGAGCAGTACTTC.

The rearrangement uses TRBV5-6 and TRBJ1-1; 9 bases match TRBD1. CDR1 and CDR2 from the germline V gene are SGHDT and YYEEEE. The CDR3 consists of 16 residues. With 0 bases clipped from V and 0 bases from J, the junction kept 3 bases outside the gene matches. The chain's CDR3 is CASSLVGTGLNTEAFF. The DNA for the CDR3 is TGTGCCAGCAGCTTGGTCGGGACAGGGTTGAACACTGAAGCTTTCTTT.

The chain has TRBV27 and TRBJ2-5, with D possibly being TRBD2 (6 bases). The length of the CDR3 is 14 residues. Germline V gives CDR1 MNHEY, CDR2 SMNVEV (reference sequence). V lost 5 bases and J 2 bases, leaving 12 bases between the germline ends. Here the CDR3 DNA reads TGTGCCAGCAGTCCATCAGCGGGTCAAGAGACCCAGTACTTC. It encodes CASSPSAGQETQYF.

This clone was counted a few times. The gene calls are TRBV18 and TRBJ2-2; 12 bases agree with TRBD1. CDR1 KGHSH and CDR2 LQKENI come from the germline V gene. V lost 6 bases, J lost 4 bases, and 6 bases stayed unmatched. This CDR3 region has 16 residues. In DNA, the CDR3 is TGTGCCAGCTCCCCCGGGACAGGGGGCATCACCGGGGAGCTGTTTTTT. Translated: CASSPGTGGITGELFF.

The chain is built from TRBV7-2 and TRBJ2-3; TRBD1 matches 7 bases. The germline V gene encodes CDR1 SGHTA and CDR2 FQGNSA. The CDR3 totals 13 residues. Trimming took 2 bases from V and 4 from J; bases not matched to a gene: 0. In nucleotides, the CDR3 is TGTGCCAGCAGCTTACAGGGGGCAGATACGCAGTATTTT. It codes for CASSLQGADTQYF.

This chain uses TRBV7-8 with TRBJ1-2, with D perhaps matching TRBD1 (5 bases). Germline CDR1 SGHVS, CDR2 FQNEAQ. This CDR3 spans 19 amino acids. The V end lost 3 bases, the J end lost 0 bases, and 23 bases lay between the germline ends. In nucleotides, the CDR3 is TGTGCCAGCAGCTTTATAGGCAGGGCGACTCCTCGCTCTAACTATGGCTACACCTTC. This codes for CASSFIGRATPRSNYGYTF.

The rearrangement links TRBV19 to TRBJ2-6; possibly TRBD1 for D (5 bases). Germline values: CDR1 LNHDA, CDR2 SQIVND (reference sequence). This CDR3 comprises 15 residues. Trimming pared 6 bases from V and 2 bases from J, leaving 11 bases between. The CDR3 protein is CASRITGTGANVLTF. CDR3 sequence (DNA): TGTGCCAGTAGAATTACAGGAACTGGGGCCAACGTCCTGACTTTC.

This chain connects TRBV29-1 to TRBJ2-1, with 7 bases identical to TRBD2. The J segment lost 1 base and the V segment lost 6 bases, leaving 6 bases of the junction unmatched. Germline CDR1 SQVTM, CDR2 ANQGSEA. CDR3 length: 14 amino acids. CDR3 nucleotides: TGCAGCGTCTTAAAGCGGGAATCCTACAATGAGCAGTTCTTC. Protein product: CSVLKRESYNEQFF.